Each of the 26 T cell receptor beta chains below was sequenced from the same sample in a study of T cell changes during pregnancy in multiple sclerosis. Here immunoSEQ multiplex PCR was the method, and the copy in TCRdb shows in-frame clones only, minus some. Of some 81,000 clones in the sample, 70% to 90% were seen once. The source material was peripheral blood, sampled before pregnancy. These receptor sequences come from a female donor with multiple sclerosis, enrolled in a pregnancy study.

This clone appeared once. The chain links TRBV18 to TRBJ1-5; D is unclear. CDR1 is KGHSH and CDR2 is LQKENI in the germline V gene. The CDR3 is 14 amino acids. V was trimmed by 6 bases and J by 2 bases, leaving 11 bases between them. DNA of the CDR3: TGTGCCAGCTCGCCAACCAGTGGCAATCAGCCCCAGCATTTT. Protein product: CASSPTSGNQPQHF.

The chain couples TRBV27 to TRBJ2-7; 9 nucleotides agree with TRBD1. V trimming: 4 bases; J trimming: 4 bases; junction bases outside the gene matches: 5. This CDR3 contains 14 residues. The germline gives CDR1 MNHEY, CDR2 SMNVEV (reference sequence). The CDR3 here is CASSSPGQGYEQYF. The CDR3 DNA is TGTGCCAGCAGTTCACCGGGACAGGGATACGAGCAGTACTTC.

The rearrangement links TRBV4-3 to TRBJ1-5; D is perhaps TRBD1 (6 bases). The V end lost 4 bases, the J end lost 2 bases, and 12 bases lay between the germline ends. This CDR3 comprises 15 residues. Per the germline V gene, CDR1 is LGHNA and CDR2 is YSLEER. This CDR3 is CASSPQGGGNQPQHF. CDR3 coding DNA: TGCGCCAGCAGCCCACAGGGTGGGGGCAATCAGCCCCAGCATTTT.

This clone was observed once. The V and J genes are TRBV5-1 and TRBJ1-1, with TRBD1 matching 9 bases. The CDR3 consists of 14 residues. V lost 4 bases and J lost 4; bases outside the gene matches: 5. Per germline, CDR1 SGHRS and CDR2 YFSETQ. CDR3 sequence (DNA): TGCGCCAGCAGCCTACAGACAGGGGGCACTGAAGCTTTCTTT. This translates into CASSLQTGGTEAFF.

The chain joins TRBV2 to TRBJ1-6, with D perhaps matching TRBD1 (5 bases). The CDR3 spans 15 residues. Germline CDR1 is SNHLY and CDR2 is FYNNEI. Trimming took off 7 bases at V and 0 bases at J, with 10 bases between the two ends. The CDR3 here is CASIIDSSYNSPLHF. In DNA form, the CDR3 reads TGTGCCAGCATTATTGACAGCTCCTATAATTCACCCCTCCACTTT.

The CDR3 DNA sequence: TGTGCCAGCAGTTTCCGGCAGCCCCAGCATTTT. Translation: CASSFRQPQHF. The genes are TRBV28 and TRBJ1-5; D remains ambiguous. CDR3 length equals 11 residues. The germline V gene has CDR1 MDHEN and CDR2 SYDVKM. Trimming cost V 3 bases and J 7 bases, with 4 bases left between them.

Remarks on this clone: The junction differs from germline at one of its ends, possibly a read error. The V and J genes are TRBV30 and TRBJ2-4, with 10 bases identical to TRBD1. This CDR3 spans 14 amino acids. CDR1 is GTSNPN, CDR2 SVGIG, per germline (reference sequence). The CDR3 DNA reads TGTGCCTCGAGTGAGACAGGGGGCGCAAACATTCAGTACTTC. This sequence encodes CASSETGGANIQYF.

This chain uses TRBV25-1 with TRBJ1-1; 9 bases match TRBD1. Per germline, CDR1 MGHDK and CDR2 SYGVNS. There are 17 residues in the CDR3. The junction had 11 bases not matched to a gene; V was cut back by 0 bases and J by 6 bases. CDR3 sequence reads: CASSEYMGGQGRPEAFF. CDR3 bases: TGTGCCAGCAGTGAATATATGGGGGGACAGGGTAGGCCTGAAGCTTTCTTT.

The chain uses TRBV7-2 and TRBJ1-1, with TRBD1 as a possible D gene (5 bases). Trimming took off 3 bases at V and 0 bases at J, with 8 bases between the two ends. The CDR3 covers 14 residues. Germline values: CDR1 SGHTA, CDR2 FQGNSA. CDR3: CASSFRGLNTEAFF. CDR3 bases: TGTGCCAGCAGCTTTAGGGGTTTGAACACTGAAGCTTTCTTT.

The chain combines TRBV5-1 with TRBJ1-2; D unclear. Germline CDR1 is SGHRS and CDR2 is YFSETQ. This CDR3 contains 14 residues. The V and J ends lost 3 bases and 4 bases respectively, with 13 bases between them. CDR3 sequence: CASSWGPGIYGYTF. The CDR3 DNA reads TGCGCCAGCAGCTGGGGTCCGGGGATCTATGGCTACACCTTC.

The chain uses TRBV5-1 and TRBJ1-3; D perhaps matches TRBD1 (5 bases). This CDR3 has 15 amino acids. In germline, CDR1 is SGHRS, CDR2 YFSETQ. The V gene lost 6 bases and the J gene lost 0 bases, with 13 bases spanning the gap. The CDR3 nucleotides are TGCGCCAGCAAGGGGTCTGTCGGCTCTGGAAACACCATATATTTT. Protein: CASKGSVGSGNTIYF.

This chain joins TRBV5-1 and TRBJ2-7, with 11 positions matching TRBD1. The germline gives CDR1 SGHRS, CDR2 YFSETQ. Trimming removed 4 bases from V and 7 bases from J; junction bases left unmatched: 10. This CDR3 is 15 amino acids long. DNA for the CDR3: TGCGCCAGCAGCCGCACCGGGACAGGGGGTGTTGAGCAGTACTTC. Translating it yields CASSRTGTGGVEQYF.

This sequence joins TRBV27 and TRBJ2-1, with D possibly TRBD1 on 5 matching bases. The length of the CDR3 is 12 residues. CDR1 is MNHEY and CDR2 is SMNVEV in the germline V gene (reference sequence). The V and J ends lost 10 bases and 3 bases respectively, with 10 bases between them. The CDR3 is CATPDSYNEQFF. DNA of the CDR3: TGTGCCACCCCTGACAGCTACAATGAGCAGTTCTTC.

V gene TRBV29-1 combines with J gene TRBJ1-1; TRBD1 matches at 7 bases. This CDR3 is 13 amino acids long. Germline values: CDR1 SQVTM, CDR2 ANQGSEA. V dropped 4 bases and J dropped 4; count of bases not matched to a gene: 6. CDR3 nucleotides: TGCAGCGTTGCGGGGGGGGACAGCACTGAAGCTTTCTTT. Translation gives CSVAGGDSTEAFF. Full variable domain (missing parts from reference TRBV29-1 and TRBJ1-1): SAVISQKPSRDICQRGTSLTIQCQVDSQVTMMFWYRQQPGQSLTLIATANQGSEATYESGFVIDKFPISRPNLTFSTLTVSNMSPEDSSIYLCSVAGGDSTEAFFGQGTRLTVV.

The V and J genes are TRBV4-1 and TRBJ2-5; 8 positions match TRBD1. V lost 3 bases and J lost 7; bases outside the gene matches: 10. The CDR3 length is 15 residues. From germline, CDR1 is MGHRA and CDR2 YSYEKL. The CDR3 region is CASSQTSGGARTQYF. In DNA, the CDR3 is TGCGCCAGCAGCCAGACCTCAGGGGGCGCTCGGACCCAGTACTTC.

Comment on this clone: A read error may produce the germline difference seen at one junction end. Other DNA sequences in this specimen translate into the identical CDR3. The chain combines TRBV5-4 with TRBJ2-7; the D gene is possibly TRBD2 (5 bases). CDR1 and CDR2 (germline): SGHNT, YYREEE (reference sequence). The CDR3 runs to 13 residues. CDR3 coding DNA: TGTGCCAGCAGCTCCGGGATTGCCTACGAGCAGTACTTT. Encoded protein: CASSSGIAYEQYF.

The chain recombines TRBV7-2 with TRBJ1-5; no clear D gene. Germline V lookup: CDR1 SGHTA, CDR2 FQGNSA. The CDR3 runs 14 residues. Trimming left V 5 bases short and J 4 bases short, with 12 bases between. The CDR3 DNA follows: TGTGCCAGCAGCCGGGCGGGATCAAATCAGCCCCAGCATTTT. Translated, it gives CASSRAGSNQPQHF.

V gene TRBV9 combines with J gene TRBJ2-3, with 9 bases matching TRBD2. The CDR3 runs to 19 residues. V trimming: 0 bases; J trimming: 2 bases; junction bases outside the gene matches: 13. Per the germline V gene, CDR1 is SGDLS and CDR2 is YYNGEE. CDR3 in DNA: TGTGCCAGCAGCGTAGGACCTCGGGGGCTAGCGGGATACACAGATACGCAGTATTTT. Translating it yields CASSVGPRGLAGYTDTQYF.

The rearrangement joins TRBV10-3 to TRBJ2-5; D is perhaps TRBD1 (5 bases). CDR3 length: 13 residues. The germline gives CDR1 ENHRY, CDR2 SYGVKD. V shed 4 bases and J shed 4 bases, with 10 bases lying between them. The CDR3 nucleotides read TGTGCCATCAGTGCAGGCAGGGCAGAGACCCAGTACTTC. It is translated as CAISAGRAETQYF.

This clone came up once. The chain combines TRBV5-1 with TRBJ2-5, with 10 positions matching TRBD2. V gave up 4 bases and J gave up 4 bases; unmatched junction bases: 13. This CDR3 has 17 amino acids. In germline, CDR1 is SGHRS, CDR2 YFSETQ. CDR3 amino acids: CASSGVLAGASAETQYF. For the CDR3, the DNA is TGCGCCAGCAGCGGCGTTCTAGCGGGGGCGTCCGCAGAGACCCAGTACTTC.

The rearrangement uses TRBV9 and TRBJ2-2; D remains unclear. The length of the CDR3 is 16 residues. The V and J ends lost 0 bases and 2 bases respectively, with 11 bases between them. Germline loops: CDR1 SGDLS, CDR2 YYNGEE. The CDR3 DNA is TGTGCCAGCAGCGTAGTATCAGTCTTAAACACCGGGGAGCTGTTTTTT. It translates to CASSVVSVLNTGELFF.

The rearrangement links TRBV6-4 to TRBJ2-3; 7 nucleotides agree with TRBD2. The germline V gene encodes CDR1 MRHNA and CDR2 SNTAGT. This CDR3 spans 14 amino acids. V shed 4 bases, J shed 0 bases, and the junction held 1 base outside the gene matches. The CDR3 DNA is TGTGCCAGCAGTGTAGCGGGTAGCACAGATACGCAGTATTTT. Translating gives CASSVAGSTDTQYF.

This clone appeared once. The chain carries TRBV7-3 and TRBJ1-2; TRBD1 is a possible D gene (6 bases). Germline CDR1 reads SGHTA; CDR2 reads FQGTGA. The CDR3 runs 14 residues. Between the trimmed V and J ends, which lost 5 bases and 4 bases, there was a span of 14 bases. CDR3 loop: CASSPQDRVYGYTF. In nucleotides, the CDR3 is TGTGCCAGCAGCCCACAGGACAGAGTCTATGGCTACACCTTC.

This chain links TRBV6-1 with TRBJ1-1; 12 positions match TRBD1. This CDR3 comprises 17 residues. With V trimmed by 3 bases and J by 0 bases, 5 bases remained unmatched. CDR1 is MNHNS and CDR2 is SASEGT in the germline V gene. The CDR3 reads CASSEGTGGLMNTEAFF. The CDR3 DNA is TGTGCCAGCAGTGAGGGGACAGGGGGCTTGATGAACACTGAAGCTTTCTTT.

CDR3 amino acids: CASSQVAVAGVQRAKNIQYF. The CDR3 DNA reads TGCGCCAGCAGCCAAGTAGCGGTAGCGGGGGTTCAGCGGGCCAAAAACATTCAGTACTTC. J is TRBJ2-4 and V is TRBV4-1, with TRBD2 matching 9 bases. CDR1 is MGHRA and CDR2 is YSYEKL in the germline V gene. CDR3 length: 20 amino acids. Trimming took 1 base from V and 1 from J; bases not matched to a gene: 14.

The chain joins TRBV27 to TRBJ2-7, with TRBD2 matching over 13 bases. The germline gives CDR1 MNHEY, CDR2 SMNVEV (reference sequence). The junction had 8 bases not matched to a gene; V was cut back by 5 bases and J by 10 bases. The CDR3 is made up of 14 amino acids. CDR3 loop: CASSPDGTSGAQYF. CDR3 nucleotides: TGTGCCAGCAGTCCGGACGGGACTAGCGGGGCACAGTACTTC.